Detailed here is one T cell receptor beta chain. Its specificity is not known. This specimen belongs to a study of cytomegalovirus exposure and HLA in healthy donors. General study findings and limits: TCR beta V- and J-gene trimming, according to a later analysis, was linked to a missense DCLRE1C variant.

The PCR ran on 60 Vbeta and 13 Jbeta primers. Study processing details: Roughly 81 million unique TCR beta chains, 9 million to 14 million shared, were counted in a later analysis. Using immunoSEQ multiplex PCR, the repertoire was profiled, and TCRdb retains in-frame clones only, with some absent. V and J calls and clone size are those listed in that table; D and trimming were worked out from the DNA. Among roughly 36,000 clones, about 67% were seen once, and the ten largest hold roughly 6%. Germline assignment: CDR1 SGHNT and CDR2 YENEEA. The CDR3 is 17 residues long. V lost 1 base, J lost 3 bases, and 17 bases lay in between.

What was sequenced was PBMCs. This clonotype was sampled from a man aged 25-45 years in good health and CMV-seronegative. The chain employs TRBV11-3 and TRBJ2-3; tentatively, D is TRBD2 (7 bases). The CDR3 loop reads CASSLVGASGLTDTQYF. The CDR3 DNA reads TGTGCCAGCAGCTTAGTGGGGGCTAGCGGATTAACAGATACGCAGTATTTT.